The 28 T cell receptor beta chains below come from one sample, sequenced in a study of Ad26.COV2.S vaccination and SARS-CoV-2 variants. Measured with immunoSEQ multiplex PCR; TCRdb has only the in-frame clones, and not every one. The sample comprises a few hundred thousand clones, about four fifths of which are singletons, and 7.4% rests with the top ten. Described treatment: some 20 received Ad26.COV2.S at low or high dose, single or two shots; roughly five received placebo; per-sample allocation not given. Repertoires come from day 63 after the first vaccine or placebo injection. Sequenced material: peripheral blood, taken in a trial of Ad26.COV2.S vaccine versus placebo. The receptors were sampled from a person between 18 and 59 years old who received the Ad26.COV2.S COVID-19 vaccine or a placebo.

V and J are TRBV7-3 and TRBJ2-3, with a weak D call TRBD2 (5 bases). This CDR3 region has 15 residues. The V and J ends lost 2 bases and 6 bases respectively, with 15 bases between them. The V gene's germline CDR1 is SGHTA and CDR2 FQGTGA. CDR3 bases: TGTGCCAGCAGCTTATTGGGCGGGCCTCGGGATACGCAGTATTTT. Its protein product is CASSLLGGPRDTQYF.

Comment on this clone: The sample has other DNA sequences that encode this CDR3 too. V is TRBV18 and J is TRBJ1-5; 9 bases agree with TRBD1. V shed 4 bases and J 2 bases; nucleotides not matched to a gene: 0. The germline V gene encodes CDR1 KGHSH and CDR2 LQKENI. CDR3 size: 14 residues. The CDR3 sequence: CASSRTGGNQPQHF. CDR3 sequence (DNA): TGTGCCAGCTCACGGACAGGGGGCAATCAGCCCCAGCATTTT.

The V gene is TRBV5-6, the J gene TRBJ1-2; D call uncertain. Germline V lookup: CDR1 SGHDT, CDR2 YYEEEE. V lost 0 bases to trimming and J lost 4 bases, with 13 bases between them. The CDR3 runs to 15 residues. The CDR3 region has the DNA TGTGCCAGCAGCTTGGGCCCTTCCGTTAGCTATGGCTACACCTTC. Its protein product is CASSLGPSVSYGYTF.

This chain connects TRBV25-1 to TRBJ1-2; D unclear. Trimming removed 3 bases from V and 6 bases from J, with 14 bases in between. The CDR3 extends over 14 amino acids. Germline lookup yields CDR1 MGHDK and CDR2 SYGVNS. The CDR3, as DNA: TGTGCCAGCAGTGATAACCCAGTTCTGGATGGCTACACCTTC. It encodes CASSDNPVLDGYTF.

The chain links TRBV7-2 to TRBJ2-7; possible D gene TRBD2, 6 bases. CDR3 size: 15 residues. Looked up from germline, CDR1 is SGHTA and CDR2 is FQGNSA. Between the trimmed V and J ends, which lost 4 bases and 3 bases, there was a span of 16 bases. The CDR3 region has the DNA TGTGCCAGCAGCTCGATACGGCGGGGTCTCTACGAGCAGTACTTC. It encodes CASSSIRRGLYEQYF. Together with reference TRBV7-2 and TRBJ2-7, the CDR3 gives the full variable domain: GAGVSQSPSNKVTEKGKDVELRCDPISGHTALYWYRQSLGQGLEFLIYFQGNSAPDKSGLPSDRFSAERTGGSVSTLTIQRTQQEDSAVYLCASSSIRRGLYEQYFGPGTRLTVT.

The chain has TRBV2 and TRBJ2-1; the match to TRBD2 covers 12 bases. V dropped 7 bases and J dropped 4; count of bases not matched to a gene: 5. Germline V gene sequence: CDR1 SNHLY, CDR2 FYNNEI. This CDR3 comprises 15 residues. The CDR3 sequence: CASTGTSGPYNEQFF. CDR3 nucleotides: TGTGCCAGCACGGGGACTAGCGGGCCATACAATGAGCAGTTCTTC.

The chain joins TRBV14 to TRBJ1-1; 8 bases are a match to TRBD1. Germline V gene data show CDR1 as SGHDN and CDR2 as FVKESK. J lost 3 bases, V lost 3 bases, and 3 bases had no gene match. This CDR3 contains 14 residues. The CDR3, as DNA: TGTGCCAGCAGCCAGACAGGGGTAGACACTGAAGCTTTCTTT. It translates to CASSQTGVDTEAFF.

This chain joins TRBV4-1 and TRBJ1-2; D is ambiguous. CDR1 is MGHRA, CDR2 YSYEKL, per germline. This CDR3 has 13 amino acids. Trimming removed 4 bases at V and 4 bases at J, with 10 bases between. The CDR3 DNA reads TGCGCCAGCAGCCCTTTAGTGGCCTATGGCTACACCTTC. Its translation is CASSPLVAYGYTF.

The chain has TRBV24-1 and TRBJ2-3, with a weak D call TRBD1 (6 bases). V shed 5 bases and J shed 1 base, with 9 bases lying between them. This CDR3 has 14 residues. Germline assignment: CDR1 KGHDR and CDR2 SFDVKD. CDR3 residues: CATSGSGGTDTQYF. The CDR3 nucleotides are TGTGCCACCAGTGGTTCAGGGGGCACAGATACGCAGTATTTT.

The chain recombines TRBV9 with TRBJ2-1, with D uncertain. In germline, CDR1 is SGDLS, CDR2 YYNGEE. V lost 4 bases and J lost 0, with 11 bases in between. This CDR3 comprises 15 residues. This chain's CDR3 is CASSTQHSSYNEQFF. In nucleotides, the CDR3 is TGTGCCAGCAGCACTCAACATAGCTCCTACAATGAGCAGTTCTTC.

The chain has TRBV11-2 and TRBJ1-2, with D maybe TRBD1 (5 bases). Trimming took 4 bases from V and 5 from J, leaving 14 bases between them. This CDR3 spans 14 amino acids. Per the germline V gene, CDR1 is SGHAT and CDR2 is FQNNGV. This chain's CDR3 is CASSSIDRVYGYTF. CDR3 bases: TGTGCCAGCAGCTCAATTGACAGAGTGTATGGCTACACCTTC.

This clone was observed a handful of times. The CDR3 nucleotides are TGTGCCAGCAGCAAGAACAGGGGGCAGTACGAGCAGTACTTC. This gives the protein CASSKNRGQYEQYF. The V gene is TRBV7-2, the J gene TRBJ2-7; 9 bases align to TRBD1. CDR3 length equals 14 residues. The junction had 6 bases not matched to a gene; V was cut back by 5 bases and J by 4 bases. CDR1 SGHTA and CDR2 FQGNSA come from the germline V gene.

The chain employs TRBV4-1 and TRBJ1-6; D might be TRBD1 (5 bases). Looked up from germline, CDR1 is MGHRA and CDR2 is YSYEKL. The V end lost 1 base, the J end lost 5 bases, and 18 bases lay between the germline ends. The CDR3 totals 18 residues. The CDR3 DNA reads TGCGCCAGCAGCCAAGTCGTATCGCCTGGGGGAAATAATTCACCCCTCCACTTT. It specifies CASSQVVSPGGNNSPLHF.

This clone was picked up a small number of times. The chain joins TRBV6-5 to TRBJ1-1; D might be TRBD1 (6 bases). V lost 5 bases to trimming and J lost 3 bases, with 13 bases between them. This CDR3 region has 14 residues. Germline values: CDR1 MNHEY, CDR2 SVGAGI. The CDR3 DNA is TGTGCCAGCAGTCAGGGGCCGAGGGACACTGAAGCTTTCTTT. Translating gives CASSQGPRDTEAFF.

V gene TRBV12-5 combines with J gene TRBJ2-3, with 8 bases fitting TRBD2. Germline CDR1 reads LGHNT; CDR2 reads FRNRAP. There are 15 residues in the CDR3. V lost 3 bases to trimming and J lost 0 bases; unmatched junction nucleotides: 2. In nucleotides, the CDR3 is TGTGCTAGTGGTTTCGGGGGGGCTAGCACAGATACGCAGTATTTT. It translates to CASGFGGASTDTQYF.

The chain links TRBV30 to TRBJ1-5, with 9 bases that match TRBD1. CDR1 is GTSNPN and CDR2 is SVGIG in the germline V gene (reference sequence). The J segment lost 10 bases and the V segment lost 6 bases, leaving 7 bases of the junction unmatched. The CDR3 has 12 amino acids. The CDR3 region is CACQRGQGPQHF. Written as DNA, the CDR3 is TGTGCCTGTCAACGGGGACAGGGACCCCAGCATTTT. Together with reference TRBV30 and TRBJ1-5, the CDR3 gives the full variable domain: SQTIHQWPATLVQPVGSPLSLECTVEGTSNPNLYWYRQAAGRGLQLLFYSVGIGQISSEVPQNLSASRPQDRQFILSSKKLLLSDSGFYLCACQRGQGPQHFGDGTRLSIL.

The V gene is TRBV11-3, the J gene TRBJ1-2; D ambiguous. The V gene lost 0 bases and the J gene lost 3 bases, with 11 bases spanning the gap. The length of the CDR3 is 15 residues. CDR1 and CDR2 from the germline V gene are SGHNT and YENEEA. In DNA, the CDR3 is TGTGCCAGCAGCTTAGAGGCGAGGAACCACTATGGCTACACCTTC. It translates to CASSLEARNHYGYTF. Full variable domain (missing parts from reference TRBV11-3 and TRBJ1-2): EAGVVQSPRYKIIEKKQPVAFWCNPISGHNTLYWYLQNLGQGPELLIRYENEEAVDDSQLPKDRFSAERLKGVDSTLKIQPAELGDSAVYLCASSLEARNHYGYTFGSGTRLTVV.

This chain joins TRBV27 and TRBJ2-3; D might be TRBD2 (7 bases). Trimming shortened V by 7 bases and J by 1 base, and 18 bases separated the two germline ends. The CDR3 has 16 amino acids. Germline V gives CDR1 MNHEY, CDR2 SMNVEV (reference sequence). The CDR3 DNA follows: TGTGCCAGCACGGCGGGGGCAGGTTATCGCACAGATACGCAGTATTTT. Translation gives CASTAGAGYRTDTQYF.

A remark on this clone: This sample includes further DNA sequences coding for the same CDR3. This chain uses TRBV6-5 with TRBJ2-7; D may be TRBD1 (7 bases). The CDR3 runs to 12 residues. V lost 5 bases to trimming and J lost 6 bases, with 11 bases between them. CDR1 is MNHEY, CDR2 SVGAGI, per germline. The DNA of the CDR3 is TGTGCCAGCAGTCGCCAGGGGGGCGAGCAGTACTTC. As protein: CASSRQGGEQYF.

The chain couples TRBV15 to TRBJ2-5; 9 bases line up with TRBD1. The length of the CDR3 is 15 residues. Germline-derived CDR1 and CDR2 are LNHNV and YYDKDF (reference sequence). Trimming at V came to 0 bases and at J to 5 bases, leaving 4 bases not matched to a gene. The CDR3 sequence is CATSRDTGGGETQYF. The DNA of the CDR3 is TGTGCCACCAGCAGAGATACAGGGGGCGGGGAGACCCAGTACTTC.

This chain joins TRBV7-9 and TRBJ1-6; the D is unclear. Per the germline V gene, CDR1 is SEHNR and CDR2 is FQNEAQ (reference sequence). The V and J ends lost 5 bases and 5 bases respectively, with 4 bases between them. The CDR3 extends over 12 amino acids. The CDR3 DNA sequence: TGTGCCAGCAGCACCAATAATTCACCCCTCCACTTT. It specifies CASSTNNSPLHF.

The gene calls are TRBV7-3 and TRBJ2-5; D may be TRBD1 (5 bases). Germline assignment: CDR1 SGHTA and CDR2 FQGTGA. V shed 3 bases and J shed 4 bases, with 12 bases lying between them. The CDR3 runs 14 residues. The CDR3 sequence: CASSFFGQGETQYF. The DNA for the CDR3 is TGTGCCAGCAGCTTTTTTGGTCAGGGAGAGACCCAGTACTTC.

This clone has just one count. This sequence joins TRBV24-1 and TRBJ2-3; 14 bases map to TRBD2. The germline V gene has CDR1 KGHDR and CDR2 SFDVKD. The trim removed 0 bases at V and 2 bases at J, leaving 18 bases unmatched. The CDR3 runs 23 residues. The CDR3 DNA follows: TGTGCCACCAGTGATTTGCAGCCCTGGACTAGCGGGAGGCCTGTATCCTTCACAGATACGCAGTATTTT. Translation: CATSDLQPWTSGRPVSFTDTQYF.

The chain recombines TRBV19 with TRBJ1-1; a possible D gene is TRBD1 (5 bases). The CDR3 is made up of 13 amino acids. CDR1 is LNHDA, CDR2 SQIVND, per germline (reference sequence). The ends were cut back, 6 bases at V and 2 bases at J, with 10 bases in the middle. CDR3 DNA sequence: TGTGCCAGTAGCCCAGGGACCAACACTGAAGCTTTCTTT. It codes for CASSPGTNTEAFF.

The J gene is TRBJ2-6, the V gene TRBV10-3; D possibly corresponds to TRBD1 (5 bases). Trimming removed 11 bases at V and 1 base at J, with 12 bases between. Germline V CDR1 and CDR2: ENHRY, SYGVKD. CDR3 size: 14 residues. DNA for the CDR3: TGTGCCCTTCGCGCAGGGTCTGGGGCCAACGTCCTGACTTTC. Protein: CALRAGSGANVLTF.

The chain has TRBV21-1 and TRBJ2-4; the tabulated D call, TRBD2, remains unverified against the DNA. TRBV21-1 is annotated as a pseudogene. This CDR3 contains 12 residues. The CDR3 DNA sequence: TGTGCCAGCAGCGAAGGGTCGGGGGGCAGGTACTTC. Translated, it gives CASSEGSGGRYF.

This chain links TRBV10-3 with TRBJ1-3; tentatively, D is TRBD1 (6 bases). V was shortened by 8 bases and J by 0 bases, with 11 bases between the two germline ends. The CDR3 covers 14 residues. The germline V gene encodes CDR1 ENHRY and CDR2 SYGVKD. CDR3 in DNA: TGTGCCATCGGGGGCGCCCCCTCTGGAAACACCATATATTTT. Its translation: CAIGGAPSGNTIYF.

This chain links TRBV5-6 with TRBJ2-1; maybe TRBD1 (5 bases). Trimming cost V 4 bases and J 7 bases, with 6 bases left between them. The CDR3 totals 11 residues. Germline lookup yields CDR1 SGHDT and CDR2 YYEEEE. The CDR3: CASSQGNEQFF. The DNA for the CDR3 is TGTGCCAGCAGCCAGGGTAATGAGCAGTTCTTC.